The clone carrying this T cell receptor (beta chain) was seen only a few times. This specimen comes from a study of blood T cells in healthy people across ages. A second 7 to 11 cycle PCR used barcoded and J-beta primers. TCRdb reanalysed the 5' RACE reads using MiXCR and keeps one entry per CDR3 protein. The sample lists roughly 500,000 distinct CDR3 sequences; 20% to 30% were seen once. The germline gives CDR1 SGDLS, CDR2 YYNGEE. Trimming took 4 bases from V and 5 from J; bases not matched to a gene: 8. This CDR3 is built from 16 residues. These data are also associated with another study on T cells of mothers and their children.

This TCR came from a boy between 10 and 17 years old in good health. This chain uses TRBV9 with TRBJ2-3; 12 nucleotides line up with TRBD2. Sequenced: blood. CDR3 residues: CASSPSGRAQGDTQYF. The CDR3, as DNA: TGTGCCAGCAGCCCTAGCGGGAGGGCCCAGGGAGATACGCAGTATTTT.